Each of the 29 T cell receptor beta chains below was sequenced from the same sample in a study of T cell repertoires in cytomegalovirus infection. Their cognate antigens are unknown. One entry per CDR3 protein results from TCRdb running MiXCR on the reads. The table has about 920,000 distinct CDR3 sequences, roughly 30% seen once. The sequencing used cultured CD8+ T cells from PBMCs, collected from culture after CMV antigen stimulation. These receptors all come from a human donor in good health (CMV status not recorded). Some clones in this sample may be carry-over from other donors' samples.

DNA for the CDR3: TGTGCCAGCAGCCCGACTAGGAGGGGGGACACCGGGGAGCTGTTTTTT. Its translation is CASSPTRRGDTGELFF. The chain couples TRBV7-3 to TRBJ2-2; D assignment may be TRBD1 or TRBD2 (6 bases each). Germline V lookup: CDR1 SGHTA, CDR2 FQGTGA. The CDR3 covers 16 residues. With 5 bases removed from V and 3 bases from J, the gap between germline ends came to 16 bases.

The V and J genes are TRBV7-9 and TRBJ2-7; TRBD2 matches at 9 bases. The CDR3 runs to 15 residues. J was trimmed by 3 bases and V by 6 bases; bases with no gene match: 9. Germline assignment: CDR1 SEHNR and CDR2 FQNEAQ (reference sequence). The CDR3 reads CASSLAGSKIYEQYF. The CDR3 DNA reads TGTGCCAGCAGTCTAGCGGGGTCAAAAATCTACGAGCAGTACTTC.

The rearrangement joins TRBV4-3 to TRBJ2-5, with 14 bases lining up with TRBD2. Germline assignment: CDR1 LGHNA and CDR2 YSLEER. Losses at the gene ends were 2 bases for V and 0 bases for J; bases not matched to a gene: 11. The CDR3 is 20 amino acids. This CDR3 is CASSQPGLAGATEYQETQYF. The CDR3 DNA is TGCGCCAGCAGCCAACCGGGACTAGCGGGGGCCACAGAGTACCAAGAGACCCAGTACTTC.

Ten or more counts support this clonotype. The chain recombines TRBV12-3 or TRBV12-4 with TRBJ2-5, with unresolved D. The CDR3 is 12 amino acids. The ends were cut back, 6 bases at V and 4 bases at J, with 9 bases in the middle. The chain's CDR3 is CASSPVGETQYF. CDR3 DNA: TGTGCCAGCAGCCCCGTAGGAGAGACCCAGTACTTC.

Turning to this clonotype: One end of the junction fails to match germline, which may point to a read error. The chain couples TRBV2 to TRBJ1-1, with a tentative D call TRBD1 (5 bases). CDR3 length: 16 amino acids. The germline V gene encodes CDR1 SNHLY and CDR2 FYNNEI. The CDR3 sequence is CASGAPRDAENPEAFF. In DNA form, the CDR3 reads TGTGCCAGCGGGGCACCCCGGGACGCAGAGAACCCTGAAGCTTTCTTT.

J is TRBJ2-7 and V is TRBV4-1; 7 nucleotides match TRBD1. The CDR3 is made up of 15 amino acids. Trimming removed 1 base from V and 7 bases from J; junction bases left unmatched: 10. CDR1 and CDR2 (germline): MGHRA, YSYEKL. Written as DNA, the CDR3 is TGCGCCAGCAGCCAAGGTTTCACAGGGGTAGGAGAGCAGTACTTC. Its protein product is CASSQGFTGVGEQYF.

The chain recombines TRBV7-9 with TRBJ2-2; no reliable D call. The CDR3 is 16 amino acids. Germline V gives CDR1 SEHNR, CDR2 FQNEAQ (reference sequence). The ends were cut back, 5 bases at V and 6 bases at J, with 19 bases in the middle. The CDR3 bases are TGTGCCAGCAGCCCTCGGACGGGTGAAGACGCCGGGGAGCTGTTTTTT. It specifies CASSPRTGEDAGELFF. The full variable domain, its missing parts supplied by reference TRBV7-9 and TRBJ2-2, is DTGVSQNPRHKITKRGQNVTFRCDPISEHNRLYWYRQTLGQGPEFLTYFQNEAQLEKSRLLSDRFSAERPKGSFSTLEIQRTEQGDSAMYLCASSPRTGEDAGELFFGEGSRLTVL.

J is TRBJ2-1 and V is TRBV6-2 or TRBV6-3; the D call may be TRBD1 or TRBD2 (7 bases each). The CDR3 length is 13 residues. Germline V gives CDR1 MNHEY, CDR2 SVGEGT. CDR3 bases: TGTGCGGGAGGGACAGCCACCTACAATGAGCAGTTCTTC. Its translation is CAGGTATYNEQFF.

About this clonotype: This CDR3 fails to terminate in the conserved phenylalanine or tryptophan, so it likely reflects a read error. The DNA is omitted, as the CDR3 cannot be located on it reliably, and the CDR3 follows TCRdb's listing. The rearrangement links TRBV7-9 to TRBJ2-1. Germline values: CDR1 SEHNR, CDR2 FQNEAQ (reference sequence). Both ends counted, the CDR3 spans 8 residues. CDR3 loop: CASSPTRL.

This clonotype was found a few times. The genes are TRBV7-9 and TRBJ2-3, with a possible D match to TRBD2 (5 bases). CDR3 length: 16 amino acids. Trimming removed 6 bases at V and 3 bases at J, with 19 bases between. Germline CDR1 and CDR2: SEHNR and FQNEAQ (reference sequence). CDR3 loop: CASSGSTRISTDTQYF. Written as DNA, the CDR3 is TGTGCCAGCAGTGGAAGCACTAGAATTTCGACAGATACGCAGTATTTT. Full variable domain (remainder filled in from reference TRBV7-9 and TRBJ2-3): DTGVSQNPRHKITKRGQNVTFRCDPISEHNRLYWYRQTLGQGPEFLTYFQNEAQLEKSRLLSDRFSAERPKGSFSTLEIQRTEQGDSAMYLCASSGSTRISTDTQYFGPGTRLTVL.

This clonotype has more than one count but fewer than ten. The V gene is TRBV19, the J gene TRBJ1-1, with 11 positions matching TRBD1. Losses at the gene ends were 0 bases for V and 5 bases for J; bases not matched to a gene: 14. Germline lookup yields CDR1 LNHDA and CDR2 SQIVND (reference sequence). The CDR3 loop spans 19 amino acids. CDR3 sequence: CASSIDLYRTGGADTEAFF. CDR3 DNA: TGTGCCAGTAGTATAGATCTATACCGGACAGGGGGCGCAGATACTGAAGCTTTCTTT.

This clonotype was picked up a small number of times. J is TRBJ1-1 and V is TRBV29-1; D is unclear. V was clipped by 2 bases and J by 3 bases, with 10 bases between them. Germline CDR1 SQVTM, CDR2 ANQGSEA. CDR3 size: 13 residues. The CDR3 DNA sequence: TGCAGCGTTGAACAGTACAAATACACTGAAGCTTTCTTT. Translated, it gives CSVEQYKYTEAFF.

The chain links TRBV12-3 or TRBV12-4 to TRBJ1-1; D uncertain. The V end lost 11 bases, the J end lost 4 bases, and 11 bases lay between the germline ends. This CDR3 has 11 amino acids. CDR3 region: CAVGAPTEAFF. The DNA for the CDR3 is TGTGCCGTCGGAGCCCCCACTGAAGCTTTCTTT.

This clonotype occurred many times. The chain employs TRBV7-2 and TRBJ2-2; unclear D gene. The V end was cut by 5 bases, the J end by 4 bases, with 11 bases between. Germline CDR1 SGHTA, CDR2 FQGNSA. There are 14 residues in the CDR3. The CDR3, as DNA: TGTGCCAGCAGCGGGGTTGGTTTCACCGGGGAGCTGTTTTTT. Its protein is CASSGVGFTGELFF. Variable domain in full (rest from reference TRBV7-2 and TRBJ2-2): GAGVSQSPSNKVTEKGKDVELRCDPISGHTALYWYRQSLGQGLEFLIYFQGNSAPDKSGLPSDRFSAERTGGSVSTLTIQRTQQEDSAVYLCASSGVGFTGELFFGEGSRLTVL.

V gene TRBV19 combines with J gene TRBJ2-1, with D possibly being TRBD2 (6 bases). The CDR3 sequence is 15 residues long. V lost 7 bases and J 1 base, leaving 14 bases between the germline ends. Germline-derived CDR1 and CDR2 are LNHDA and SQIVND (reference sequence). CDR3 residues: CASNLGRSSYNEQFF. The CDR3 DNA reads TGTGCCAGTAACCTAGGGAGGAGTTCCTACAATGAGCAGTTCTTC.

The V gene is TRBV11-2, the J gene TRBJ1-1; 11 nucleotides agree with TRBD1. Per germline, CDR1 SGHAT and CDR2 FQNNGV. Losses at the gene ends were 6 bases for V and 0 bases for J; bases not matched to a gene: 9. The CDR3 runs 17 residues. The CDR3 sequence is CASRGQGAGGMNTEAFF. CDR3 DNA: TGTGCCAGCAGAGGACAGGGGGCTGGTGGGATGAACACTGAAGCTTTCTTT.

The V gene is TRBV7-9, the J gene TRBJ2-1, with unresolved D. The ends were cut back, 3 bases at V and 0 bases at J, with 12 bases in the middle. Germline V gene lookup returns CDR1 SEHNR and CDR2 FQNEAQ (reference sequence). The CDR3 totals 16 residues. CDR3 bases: TGTGCCAGCAGCTTGCCCCAGGTGTCCTCCTACAATGAGCAGTTCTTC. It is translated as CASSLPQVSSYNEQFF.

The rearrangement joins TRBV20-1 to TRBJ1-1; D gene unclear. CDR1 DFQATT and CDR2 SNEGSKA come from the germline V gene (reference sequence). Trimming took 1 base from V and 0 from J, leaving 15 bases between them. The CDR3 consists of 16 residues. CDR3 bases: TGCAGTGCTAGAGTCGACAAGTTCACCATGAACACTGAAGCTTTCTTT. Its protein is CSARVDKFTMNTEAFF.

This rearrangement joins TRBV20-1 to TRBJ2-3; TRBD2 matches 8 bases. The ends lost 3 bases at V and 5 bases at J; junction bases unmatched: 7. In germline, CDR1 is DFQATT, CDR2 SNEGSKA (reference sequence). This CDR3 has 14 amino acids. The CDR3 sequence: CSARTSALGDTQYF. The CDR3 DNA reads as TGCAGTGCTAGGACTAGCGCTCTCGGAGATACGCAGTATTTT.

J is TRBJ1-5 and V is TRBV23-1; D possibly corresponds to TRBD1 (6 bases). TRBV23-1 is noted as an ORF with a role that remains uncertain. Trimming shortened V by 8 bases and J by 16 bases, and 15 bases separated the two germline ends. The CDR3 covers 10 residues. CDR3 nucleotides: TGCGCCAGCCCGGGACAATCGAAACATTTT. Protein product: CASPGQSKHF.

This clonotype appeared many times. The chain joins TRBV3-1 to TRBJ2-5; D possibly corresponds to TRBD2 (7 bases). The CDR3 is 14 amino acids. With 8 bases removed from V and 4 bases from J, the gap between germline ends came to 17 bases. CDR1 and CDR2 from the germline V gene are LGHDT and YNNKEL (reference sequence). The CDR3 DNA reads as TGTGCCAGCGCCTTAGCGGGCAGGGGAGAGACCCAGTACTTC. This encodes CASALAGRGETQYF.

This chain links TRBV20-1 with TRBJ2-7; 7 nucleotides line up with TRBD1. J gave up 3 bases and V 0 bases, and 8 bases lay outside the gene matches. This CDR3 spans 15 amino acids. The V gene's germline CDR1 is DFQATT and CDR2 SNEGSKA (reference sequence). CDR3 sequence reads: CSARERRQGDYEQYV. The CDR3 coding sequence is TGCAGTGCTAGAGAACGTCGTCAGGGGGACTACGAGCAGTACGTC.

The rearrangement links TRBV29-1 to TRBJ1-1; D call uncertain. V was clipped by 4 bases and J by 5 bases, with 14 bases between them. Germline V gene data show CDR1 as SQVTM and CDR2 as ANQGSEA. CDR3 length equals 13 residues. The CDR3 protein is CSVGRAMGTEAFF. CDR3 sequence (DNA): TGCAGCGTTGGCCGGGCAATGGGGACTGAAGCTTTCTTT.

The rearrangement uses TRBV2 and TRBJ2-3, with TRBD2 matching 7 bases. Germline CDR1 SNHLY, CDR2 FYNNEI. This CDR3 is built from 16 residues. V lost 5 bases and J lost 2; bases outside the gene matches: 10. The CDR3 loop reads CASSRRGAGDTDTQYF. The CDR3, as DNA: TGTGCCAGCAGTAGAAGGGGCGCGGGGGACACAGATACGCAGTATTTT.

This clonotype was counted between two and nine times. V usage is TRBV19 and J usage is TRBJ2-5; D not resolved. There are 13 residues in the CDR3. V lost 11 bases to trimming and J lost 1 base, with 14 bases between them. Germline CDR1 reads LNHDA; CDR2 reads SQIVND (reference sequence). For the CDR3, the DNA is TGTGCCCCGTTGCGGCCTCCCCAAGAGACCCAGTACTTC. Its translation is CAPLRPPQETQYF.

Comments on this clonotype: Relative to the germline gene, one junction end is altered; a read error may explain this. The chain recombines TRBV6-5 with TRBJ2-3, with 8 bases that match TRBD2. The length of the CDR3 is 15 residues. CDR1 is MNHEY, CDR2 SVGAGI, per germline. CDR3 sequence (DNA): TGTGCCAGCAGCGGACTAGCTGATTTTACAGAAACGCAGTATTTT. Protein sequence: CASSGLADFTETQYF.

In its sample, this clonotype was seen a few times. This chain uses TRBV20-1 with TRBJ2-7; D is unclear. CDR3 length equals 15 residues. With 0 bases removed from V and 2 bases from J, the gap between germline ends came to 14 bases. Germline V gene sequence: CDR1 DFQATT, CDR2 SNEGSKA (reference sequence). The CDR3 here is CSARDVNESPYEQYF. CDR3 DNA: TGCAGTGCTAGAGATGTAAATGAATCACCCTACGAGCAGTACTTC.

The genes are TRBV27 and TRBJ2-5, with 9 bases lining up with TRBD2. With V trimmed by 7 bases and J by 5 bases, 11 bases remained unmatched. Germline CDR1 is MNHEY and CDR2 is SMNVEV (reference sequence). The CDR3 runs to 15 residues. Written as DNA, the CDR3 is TGTGCCAGCACCTTGGGCGGGGGGGCGGGTGAGACCCAGTACTTC. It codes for CASTLGGGAGETQYF.

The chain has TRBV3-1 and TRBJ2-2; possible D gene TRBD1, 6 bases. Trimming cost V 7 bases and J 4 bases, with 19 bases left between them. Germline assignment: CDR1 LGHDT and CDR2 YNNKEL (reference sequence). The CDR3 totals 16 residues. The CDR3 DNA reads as TGTGCCAGCATTCCCGGCCACAGGGAAGGCACCGGGGAGCTGTTTTTT. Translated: CASIPGHREGTGELFF.